The 13 T cell receptor beta chains in this list originate from one sample, sequenced in a study of post-analysis software for immune sequencing data. Findings of the study overall: Included in a set of a handful of TRBV segments more frequent in patients than controls were TRBV5-6, TRBV5-1 and TRBV20-1.

These receptors have no known antigen. Tagging with unique molecular identifiers was a feature of the TCR beta cDNA libraries. One entry per CDR3 protein, called by TCRdb with MiXCR from the PCR reads. This sample has roughly 570,000 distinct CDR3 sequences, with 34% found just once. Material: blood. The receptors stem from a girl aged 2 to 17 with multiple sclerosis.

The V call is TRBV5-1, the J call TRBJ2-1, with 13 bases identical to TRBD2. V shed 9 bases and J 8 bases; nucleotides not matched to a gene: 11. This CDR3 has 15 residues. CDR1 is SGHRS and CDR2 is YFSETQ in the germline V gene. CDR3 coding DNA: TGCGCCACCCAAGGAACTAGCGGGGGGGTCGATGAGCAGTTCTTC. Its translation: CATQGTSGGVDEQFF.

This chain links TRBV7-2 with TRBJ2-1; the D gene is possibly TRBD2 (5 bases). The CDR3 spans 15 residues. V lost 7 bases and J lost 2, with 15 bases in between. CDR1 and CDR2 from the germline V gene are SGHTA and FQGNSA. CDR3 coding DNA: TGTGCCAGCACCGGCACTAGAGTGGCCTACAATGAGCAGTTCTTC. Residues: CASTGTRVAYNEQFF.

This clonotype was counted only a few times. The CDR3 here is CASSQDSSGGVDTQYF. The CDR3 DNA reads TGTGCCAGCAGCCAAGATTCCAGCGGGGGGGTGGATACGCAGTATTTT. The chain uses TRBV4-2 and TRBJ2-3; 10 nucleotides match TRBD2. The J segment lost 6 bases and the V segment lost 0 bases, leaving 6 bases of the junction unmatched. Germline values: CDR1 LGHNA, CDR2 YNFKEQ. The CDR3 sequence is 16 residues long.

This clonotype was seen only a few times. The J gene is TRBJ2-7, the V gene TRBV10-3; TRBD1 aligns across 9 bases. With 0 bases clipped from V and 7 bases from J, the junction kept 4 bases outside the gene matches. CDR3 size: 14 residues. Per the germline V gene, CDR1 is ENHRY and CDR2 is SYGVKD. The CDR3: CAISESGDRGEQYF. CDR3 nucleotides: TGTGCCATCAGTGAGTCGGGAGACAGGGGGGAGCAGTACTTC.

The chain has TRBV12-3 or TRBV12-4 and TRBJ1-2, with a possible D match to TRBD1 (6 bases). The germline V and J ends were trimmed by 6 bases and 3 bases, with 23 bases remaining between them. The CDR3 is 17 amino acids. In nucleotides, the CDR3 is TGTGCCAGCAGCCACTTAACCTCTAGAGGGGGTGACTATGGCTACACCTTC. Protein: CASSHLTSRGGDYGYTF.

The J gene is TRBJ1-2, the V gene TRBV12-3 or TRBV12-4; D is ambiguous. The V end was cut by 8 bases, the J end by 3 bases, with 22 bases between. The CDR3 loop spans 16 amino acids. The CDR3 here is CASAPTRTAPYYGYTF. DNA of the CDR3: TGTGCCAGCGCGCCGACTCGGACCGCTCCTTACTATGGCTACACCTTC.

The chain joins TRBV5-1 to TRBJ2-7; D not resolved. Germline loops: CDR1 SGHRS, CDR2 YFSETQ. Trimming removed 0 bases from V and 2 bases from J, with 9 bases in between. CDR3 size: 14 residues. Here the CDR3 DNA reads TGCGCCAGCAGCTTGGAGCCCCGAACCTACGAGCAGTACTTC. This sequence encodes CASSLEPRTYEQYF.

This chain links TRBV2 with TRBJ1-2; 7 positions agree with TRBD1. CDR1 and CDR2 (germline): SNHLY, FYNNEI. The CDR3 has 15 residues. The V segment lost 4 bases and the J segment 4 bases; nucleotides outside the gene matches: 9. CDR3 loop: CASSGVGTALYGYTF. CDR3 coding DNA: TGTGCCAGCAGTGGGGTCGGGACAGCTCTCTATGGCTACACCTTC.

This clonotype came up a few times. V gene TRBV5-1 combines with J gene TRBJ2-4; 8 bases align to TRBD1. The end of the DNA fits TRBJ2-7 better, so the J call may be wrong. Germline CDR1 reads SGHRS; CDR2 reads YFSETQ. There are 12 residues in the CDR3. The CDR3 nucleotides read TGCGCCAGCAGCCAGGACAGGGCCGAGCAGTACTTC. Translation: CASSQDRAEQYF.

The rearrangement links TRBV10-3 to TRBJ1-2; TRBD1 matches at 7 bases. The CDR3 is 13 amino acids. Per germline, CDR1 ENHRY and CDR2 SYGVKD. Germline trimming cut 8 bases from V and 4 bases from J; bases unmatched to any gene: 7. CDR3 DNA: TGTGCCATCTCAGGGGGTATGGCCTATGGCTACACCTTC. Its translation is CAISGGMAYGYTF.

This clonotype turned up a few times. The chain couples TRBV18 to TRBJ2-5; D possibly corresponds to TRBD2 (6 bases). Per germline, CDR1 KGHSH and CDR2 LQKENI. This CDR3 is 14 amino acids long. Trimming removed 3 bases from V and 5 bases from J, with 13 bases in between. This chain's CDR3 is CASSPNAGRETQYF. In DNA form, the CDR3 reads TGTGCCAGCTCACCGAATGCAGGGAGGGAGACCCAGTACTTC.

The CDR3, as DNA: TGTGCCAGCAGTGAAAACAGGGGCTTAGCTGAAAAACTGTTTTTT. Its translation is CASSENRGLAEKLFF. The chain is built from TRBV6-1 and TRBJ1-4; TRBD1 matches 7 bases. This CDR3 contains 15 residues. Germline assignment: CDR1 MNHNS and CDR2 SASEGT. The ends lost 2 bases at V and 7 bases at J; junction bases unmatched: 7.

The chain joins TRBV3-1 to TRBJ2-1; 10 bases align to TRBD1. CDR1 LGHDT and CDR2 YNNKEL come from the germline V gene (reference sequence). This CDR3 comprises 18 residues. V was clipped by 0 bases and J by 4 bases; unmatched bases: 9. CDR3 loop: CASSQDPSRTGGYNEQFF. The DNA of the CDR3 is TGTGCCAGCAGCCAAGATCCCTCTCGGACAGGGGGATACAATGAGCAGTTCTTC.